This TCR beta chain originates from a study of blood T cell repertoires in COVID-19. Study as a whole: PBMCs, B-cell-depleted T cells, or T cells provided the cDNA or gDNA that made up the material.

The table came from immunoSEQ multiplex PCR; TCRdb's copy has only in-frame clones and leaves some out. In the table there are 200,000 to 300,000 clones, roughly 89% of which are singletons. The CDR3 loop spans 11 amino acids. V gave up 3 bases and J gave up 5 bases, with 4 bases separating them. Per germline, CDR1 MNHNS and CDR2 SASEGT. V usage is TRBV6-1 and J usage is TRBJ1-2; D gene ambiguous. The origin of this receptor is a woman in her twenties or thirties who had recovered from COVID-19. Sequenced: PBMCs or T cells enriched from blood (not recorded which). CDR3 in DNA: TGTGCCAGCAGTGAGAGGTATGGCTACACCTTC. Its protein is CASSERYGYTF.